This TCR beta chain was captured by sequencing in a study of T cells in Graves' hyperthyroidism and ophthalmopathy. In its sample, this clonotype was seen a few times. Amplification of TCR beta CDR3 regions was performed using RNA transcripts as template. A set of HTBI primers served as the primers for a first-round RT-PCR of the TCR CDR3. TCRdb called the multiplex PCR reads again in MiXCR, with one record for every CDR3 protein. The sample has some 760,000 distinct CDR3 sequences, 14% seen once. The V end lost 6 bases, the J end lost 0 bases, and 27 bases lay between the germline ends. This CDR3 has 20 amino acids. Absent ophthalmopathy progression within 18 months defined stable Graves' hyperthyroidism. Hyperthyroidism in the patients, aged 18 to 65, was newly diagnosed and under 2 months in duration. Uncontrolled infection, other autoimmune disease, pregnancy and lactation each barred patients from inclusion. Orbital computed tomography, thyroid ultrasound, serum thyroxine and TRAb, and clinical symptoms together informed the diagnoses.

This sequence was found in a woman aged 18-35 years with Graves' hyperthyroidism. The chain employs TRBV12-3 or TRBV12-4 and TRBJ2-4, with D tentatively TRBD1 (6 bases). Specimen: blood. CDR3 residues: CASSPTPGHDFRLAKNIQYF. The CDR3 DNA follows: TGTGCCAGCAGCCCTACGCCGGGACACGATTTTCGGCTAGCCAAAAACATTCAGTACTTC.